These T cell receptor beta chains were read from a single sample in a study of blood T cell repertoires in COVID-19. Produced via immunoSEQ multiplex PCR; TCRdb's table is partial and in-frame only. The table lists about 72,000 clones, 75% to 95% of them singletons, with 4.5% to 6% in the top ten. Sequences were obtained from peripheral blood. These TCRs come from a woman aged 55 to 70 with active COVID-19. CDR3s include the opening cysteine and the closing phenylalanine or tryptophan. A D gene is named only where the DNA matches it firmly. Not every row has a clone size; where given, it reads once, few, many or a size class.

CDR3	DNA	V	J	D	size
CARSSGLDTQYF	TGTGCCCGTTCTAGCGGGCTCGATACGCAGTATTTT	TRBV30	TRBJ2-3	TRBD2	NA
CASSVGGESYNGQFF	TGTGCCAGCAGCGTGGGAGGGGAGAGTTACAATGGGCAGTTCTTC	TRBV9	TRBJ2-1	TRBD2	once
CASSLSSGVHNSPLHF	TGTGCCAGCAGTTTATCATCAGGGGTTCATAATTCACCCCTCCACTTT	TRBV27	TRBJ1-6	NA	NA
CASSLGVGNEQFF	TGCGCCAGCAGCTTAGGAGTCGGGAATGAGCAGTTCTTC	TRBV5-1	TRBJ2-1	NA	NA
CASSSPGTGFNEQYF	TGTGCCAGTAGTTCCCCCGGGACAGGGTTCAACGAGCAGTACTTC	TRBV19	TRBJ2-7	TRBD1	NA
CASTAVVGTDTQYF	TGTGCCAGCACAGCGGTGGTAGGCACAGATACGCAGTATTTT	TRBV2	TRBJ2-3	NA	NA
CASSTWTGKNTEAFF	TGTGCCAGCAGTACTTGGACAGGGAAGAACACTGAAGCTTTCTTT	TRBV6-6	TRBJ1-1	TRBD1	once
CASSEPVRPQHF	TGTGCCAGCAGTGAACCCGTCCGGCCCCAGCATTTT	TRBV6-1	TRBJ1-5	NA	NA
CASSQDRGRRDNEQFF	TGTGCCAGCTCGCAAGACAGGGGGCGCCGGGACAATGAGCAGTTCTTC	TRBV18	TRBJ2-1	TRBD1	once
CATSGGKKQVFGETQYF	TGTGCCACCAGTGGGGGAAAAAAACAGGTATTCGGGGAGACCCAGTACTTC	TRBV24-1	TRBJ2-5	NA	NA
CASSRRGTNNEQFF	TGTGCCAGCAGCCGCCGGGGGACTAACAATGAGCAGTTCTTC	TRBV6-6	TRBJ2-1	TRBD2	NA
CATSDSGTGGYEQYF	TGTGCCACCAGTGATTCCGGGACAGGGGGATACGAGCAGTACTTC	TRBV24-1	TRBJ2-7	TRBD1	NA
CASKVGVLWNEQFF	TGTGCCAGCAAGGTGGGAGTCCTTTGGAATGAGCAGTTCTTC	TRBV28	TRBJ2-1	NA	NA
CSVGAGGPYNEQFF	TGCAGCGTTGGGGCGGGAGGGCCTTACAATGAGCAGTTCTTC	TRBV29-1	TRBJ2-1	TRBD2	NA
CASSPQGQVNEKLFF	TGTGCCAGCTCACCACAGGGACAGGTTAATGAAAAACTGTTTTTT	TRBV18	TRBJ1-4	TRBD1	once
CASSSTGTGNTIYF	TGTGCCAGCAGCTCGACAGGGACTGGAAACACCATATATTTT	TRBV6-5	TRBJ1-3	TRBD1	NA
CASSQYPASGESYGELFF	TGTGCCAGCAGCCAATACCCAGCTAGCGGGGAGAGTTACGGGGAGCTGTTTTTT	TRBV4-2	TRBJ2-2	TRBD2	NA
CASSIERQMHYGYTF	TGTGCCAGTAGCATTGAGCGGCAGATGCACTATGGCTACACCTTC	TRBV19	TRBJ1-2	NA	NA
CASSELGEDWNTEAFF	TGTGCCAGCAGTGAGCTCGGGGAGGACTGGAACACTGAAGCTTTCTTT	TRBV6-1	TRBJ1-1	NA	NA
CASSFQDRGPHFF	TGTGCCAGCAGCTTTCAGGACAGGGGGCCCCACTTCTTT	TRBV9	TRBJ1-4	TRBD1	NA
CASSPRRVSQETQYF	TGTGCCAGCAGTCCTAGACGGGTTAGCCAAGAGACCCAGTACTTC	TRBV27	TRBJ2-5	NA	NA
CASSLTFGRTSTDTQYF	TGTGCCAGCAGCTTGACGTTCGGACGGACTAGCACAGATACGCAGTATTTT	TRBV5-4	TRBJ2-3	NA	NA
CASRGSPRGTIIQYF	TGTGCCAGCAGGGGTTCCCCCAGGGGTACGATTATCCAGTACTTC	TRBV2	TRBJ2-5	NA	NA
CASSLAGQGANEQFF	TGTGCCAGCAGCTTAGCGGGACAGGGGGCGAATGAGCAGTTCTTC	TRBV7-9	TRBJ2-1	TRBD1	NA
CASRYGQYEQYF	TGTGCCAGCAGGTACGGTCAATACGAGCAGTACTTC	TRBV28	TRBJ2-7	NA	NA
CASSLASYSSYEQYF	TGTGCCAGCAGCTTAGCTTCCTACAGTAGTTACGAGCAGTACTTC	TRBV7-8	TRBJ2-7	NA	NA
CASSPREGFRNEQFF	TGTGCCAGCAGCCCGCGGGAGGGTTTCAGGAATGAGCAGTTCTTC	TRBV7-9	TRBJ2-1	TRBD2	NA
CASSFDPGDTQYF	TGCGCCAGCAGCTTTGACCCGGGGGATACGCAGTATTTT	TRBV5-1	TRBJ2-3	NA	NA
CAISAGTGLSNEQFF	TGTGCCATCAGTGCCGGGACAGGATTATCAAATGAGCAGTTCTTC	TRBV10-3	TRBJ2-1	TRBD1	NA
CASSRARTSGSRSGELFF	TGTGCCAGTAGTAGGGCTCGGACTAGCGGGAGTAGGTCCGGGGAGCTGTTTTTT	TRBV19	TRBJ2-2	TRBD2	NA
CASSVDAASYNEQFF	TGTGCCAGCAGCGTAGACGCGGCATCCTACAATGAGCAGTTCTTC	TRBV9	TRBJ2-1	NA	NA
CASSQGAAEAFF	TGTGCCAGCAGTCAGGGGGCGGCTGAAGCTTTCTTT	TRBV6-5	TRBJ1-1	TRBD1	NA
CASSVKQGKGQPQHF	TGTGCCAGCAGTGTAAAACAGGGGAAAGGCCAGCCCCAGCATTTT	TRBV28	TRBJ1-5	TRBD1	NA
CASSKTTSNTEAFF	TGTGCCAGCAGCAAGACAACTTCGAACACTGAAGCTTTCTTT	TRBV5-6	TRBJ1-1	NA	NA
CASSLPRDRRNTEAFF	TGTGCCAGCAGCTTGCCCCGGGACAGGAGGAACACTGAAGCTTTCTTT	TRBV7-9	TRBJ1-1	TRBD1	NA
CASSLRGNYEQYF	TGTGCCAGCAGTTTACGCGGGAACTACGAGCAGTACTTC	TRBV27	TRBJ2-7	NA	NA
CASSLDGLAATDTQYF	TGCGCCAGCAGCTTGGATGGACTAGCGGCCACAGATACGCAGTATTTT	TRBV5-1	TRBJ2-3	TRBD2	NA
CASSHRARRDEQFF	TGTGCCAGCAGCCACAGGGCACGGCGGGATGAGCAGTTCTTC	TRBV11-2	TRBJ2-1	NA	NA
CASSLYLGDRNTIYF	TGCGCCAGCAGCTTGTATCTAGGAGATCGAAACACCATATATTTT	TRBV5-1	TRBJ1-3	NA	NA
CASSYSRGGVTDTQYF	TGTGCCAGCAGTTACTCGAGGGGGGGAGTCACAGATACGCAGTATTTT	TRBV6-5	TRBJ2-3	NA	NA
CASSLAGGLIETQYF	TGTGCCAGCAGCTTAGCGGGCGGGCTCATCGAGACCCAGTACTTC	TRBV7-6	TRBJ2-5	NA	NA
CASSLEQGVREQYF	TGTGCCAGCAGTTTGGAACAGGGGGTAAGGGAGCAGTACTTC	TRBV6-6	TRBJ2-7	TRBD1	NA
CASSFTSGIGQFF	TGTGCCAGTAGTTTCACTAGCGGGATAGGGCAGTTCTTC	TRBV19	TRBJ2-1	TRBD2	NA
CASSLAQGGHNEQFF	TGTGCCAGCAGCTTGGCACAGGGTGGGCACAATGAGCAGTTCTTC	TRBV7-6	TRBJ2-1	NA	NA
CASSRLAGATDTQYF	TGTGCCAGCAGTCGACTAGCGGGAGCCACAGATACGCAGTATTTT	TRBV28	TRBJ2-3	TRBD2	NA
CASSSGSGRVDEQFF	TGCGCCAGCAGCTCAGGGAGCGGGAGGGTGGATGAGCAGTTCTTC	TRBV5-1	TRBJ2-1	TRBD2	NA
CASSLRTGTYTGELFF	TGTGCCAGCAGTTTGCGGACAGGGACTTACACCGGGGAGCTGTTTTTT	TRBV28	TRBJ2-2	TRBD1	NA
CASSLQGRGNTIYF	TGTGCCAGCAGCTTGCAGGGCCGTGGAAACACCATATATTTT	TRBV7-9	TRBJ1-3	NA	once
CASSYRGRYEQYF	TGTGCCAGCAGCTACAGGGGTCGGTACGAGCAGTACTTC	TRBV7-9	TRBJ2-7	TRBD1	NA
CSVGGTSGSRETQYF	TGCAGCGTGGGGGGCACTAGCGGGAGCAGGGAGACCCAGTACTTC	TRBV29-1	TRBJ2-5	TRBD2	NA
CASSSRDSYGYTF	TGTGCCAGCAGTTCCCGGGACAGCTATGGCTACACCTTC	TRBV6-5	TRBJ1-2	TRBD1	NA
CASSPARGGEQPQHF	TGTGCCAGCAGTCCAGCTCGGGGGGGCGAGCAGCCCCAGCATTTT	TRBV28	TRBJ1-5	NA	NA
CASSSQRSGSLDTQYF	TGTGCCAGCAGTTCCCAAAGAAGCGGGAGCTTAGATACGCAGTATTTT	TRBV2	TRBJ2-3	TRBD2	NA
CAILQGATGTEAFF	TGTGCCATCCTACAAGGGGCCACTGGTACTGAAGCTTTCTTT	TRBV7-9	TRBJ1-1	NA	NA